This T cell receptor beta chain originates from a study of PD-1 blockade in mismatch repair-deficient tumors. Measured with immunoSEQ multiplex PCR; TCRdb has only the in-frame clones, and not every one. The data show more than 15,000 clones, about 80% seen once. The CDR3 spans 16 residues. CDR1 is SGHVS and CDR2 is FQNEAQ in the germline V gene. The J segment lost 2 bases and the V segment lost 3 bases, leaving 6 bases of the junction unmatched. The starting material was PBMCs, obtained 4 weeks after starting pembrolizumab. The origin of this receptor is an adult with mismatch repair-deficient cancer. This chain joins TRBV7-8 and TRBJ2-1, with 8 bases matching TRBD2. The CDR3 sequence is CASSLGREGPYNEQFF. For the CDR3, the DNA is TGTGCCAGCAGCTTGGGACGGGAGGGCCCCTACAATGAGCAGTTCTTC.